Here is one TCR beta chain with its context. Its matching antigen is unknown. This sample was included in a study of T cell clonotyping in hematopoietic cell transplantation. Study-level results: No sorting was done, leaving CD4 and CD8 contributions mixed. Few recipient clonotypes overlapped donors; over 97% were de novo at given depth. Higher Inverse Simpson Index values in graft donor and pretransplant recipient predicted broader posttransplant TCR diversity. Pathologically expanded recipient clonotypes increased progressively from day 30 to day 180 as diversity fell.

Produced via immunoSEQ multiplex PCR; TCRdb's table is partial and in-frame only. The sample holds some 40,000 clones, around 96% seen once. V was pared by 6 bases and J by 6 bases, with 24 bases between. Germline values: CDR1 SGHNT, CDR2 YYREEE (reference sequence). The CDR3 is 16 residues long. The rearrangement links TRBV5-4 to TRBJ1-2, with a tentative D call TRBD1 (6 bases). The sequenced sample was peripheral blood mononuclear cells. This receptor was taken from a man aged 25 to 45 in good health. Some clones in this sample may be carry-over from other donors' samples. This chain's CDR3 is CASKIGGVQGEDGYTF. The CDR3 nucleotides are TGTGCCAGCAAAATAGGAGGGGTACAGGGAGAAGATGGCTACACCTTC. Combining the CDR3 with reference TRBV5-4 and TRBJ1-2 gives the whole variable domain ETGVTQSPTHLIKTRGQQVTLRCSSQSGHNTVSWYQQALGQGPQFIFQYYREEENGRGNFPPRFSGLQFPNYSSELNVNALELDDSALYLCASKIGGVQGEDGYTFGSGTRLTVV.